The following is a T cell receptor (beta chain) sequence with its context. What it binds is not known. This entry belongs to a study of CXCR3-negative and CXCR3-positive naive CD8 T cells. The CDR3 is made up of 16 amino acids. Germline CDR1 SGHAT, CDR2 FQNNGV. Using triplicate sorts, 300,000 cells were collected each time from every CD8+ T cell subset. Preparation of TRB cDNA libraries relied on 5' RACE carrying UMI labels. From the 5' RACE reads, TCRdb lists one entry per CDR3 protein and no DNA. The clone table shows around 81,000 distinct CDR3 sequences, with the ten largest holding 1.6%. Study-level findings and limits: Comparison of naive subsets found surface CD5 to be comparable, and TCR strength was inferred on the basis of TRB CDR3 properties. A higher hydrophobicity marked the TRB CDR3s of CXCR3-positive naive cells versus CXCR3-negative naive cells.

This clonotype was sampled from a human donor in good health. Some clones in this sample may be carry-over from other donors' samples. The chain joins TRBV11-2 to TRBJ2-2; TCRdb's D gene call, TRBD2, goes unchecked for lack of DNA. The material sequenced was naive CXCR3- CD8+ T cells from blood. Subset in this sample: CD45RO-CCR7+CD27+CD95- naive CD8+ T cells lacking CXCR3 (TNR3-). Here the CDR3 reads CASSLALWEVTGELFF.